These 18 T cell receptor beta chains came from one sample sequenced in a study of CD8+ T cells in alopecia areata. As the sequencing template, cDNA was produced by extracting RNA and reverse transcribing it. Generated by immunoSEQ multiplex PCR, the TCRdb table keeps only in-frame clones and is missing some. Of approximately 180,000 clones in the sample, about 72% were seen once. Sequenced here: CD8+ T cells sorted from blood, sampled at week 0. The receptors were sampled from a human donor with alopecia areata.

The chain joins TRBV9 to TRBJ2-2, with 11 positions matching TRBD1. Looked up from germline, CDR1 is SGDLS and CDR2 is YYNGEE. CDR3 size: 16 residues. The ends lost 7 bases at V and 4 bases at J; junction bases unmatched: 9. The CDR3 DNA follows: TGTGCCAGCGCGCGGACAGGGGGCGCCGGCACCGGGGAGCTGTTTTTT. It is translated as CASARTGGAGTGELFF.

This clone has a single count. The chain recombines TRBV13 with TRBJ1-2; 9 bases agree with TRBD1. The V and J ends lost 5 bases and 6 bases, in that order; junction bases with no gene match: 10. Per germline, CDR1 PRHDT and CDR2 FYEKMQ (reference sequence). The length of the CDR3 is 15 residues. Written as DNA, the CDR3 is TGTGCCAGCAGCCCACGGTACAGGGGGCAAGATGGCTACACCTTC. Its translation is CASSPRYRGQDGYTF.

This clone was detected only a few times. V gene TRBV6-5 combines with J gene TRBJ2-3, with 7 positions matching TRBD1. The V gene's germline CDR1 is MNHEY and CDR2 SVGAGI. The CDR3 has 12 residues. Trimming removed 4 bases from V and 5 bases from J; junction bases left unmatched: 0. Here the CDR3 DNA reads TGTGCCAGCAGTTCAGGGGGAGATACGCAGTATTTT. Residues: CASSSGGDTQYF.

The gene calls are TRBV29-1 and TRBJ1-2, with no clear D. Trimming left V 1 base short and J 7 bases short, with 10 bases between. The CDR3 is made up of 12 amino acids. Germline loops: CDR1 SQVTM, CDR2 ANQGSEA. The CDR3 bases are TGCAGCGTTGAAGCCGGGGTGGGTGGCTACACCTTC. This codes for CSVEAGVGGYTF.

The rearrangement links TRBV11-2 to TRBJ1-1; weak D call: TRBD1 (6 bases). CDR3 length: 13 residues. CDR1 is SGHAT and CDR2 is FQNNGV in the germline V gene. V shed 7 bases and J shed 4 bases, with 13 bases lying between them. This CDR3 is CASTYRDGTEAFF. CDR3 nucleotide sequence: TGTGCCAGCACCTACAGGGATGGCACTGAAGCTTTCTTT.

This clone was recorded a few times. This sequence joins TRBV29-1 and TRBJ2-3; TRBD2 might be the D (7 bases). The CDR3 has 13 amino acids. Germline-derived CDR1 and CDR2 are SQVTM and ANQGSEA. V was pared by 3 bases and J by 4 bases, with 11 bases between. The CDR3 nucleotides are TGCAGCGTTGAGGGGGGGCGGGCAGATACGCAGTATTTT. It specifies CSVEGGRADTQYF.

This chain uses TRBV4-2 with TRBJ2-1; TRBD1 is a possible D gene (5 bases). CDR3 length: 15 amino acids. V lost 4 bases to trimming and J lost 6 bases, with 16 bases between them. Germline lookup yields CDR1 LGHNA and CDR2 YNFKEQ. In nucleotides, the CDR3 is TGTGCCAGCAGCCCAAAGTCGGCAGGGATCAATGAGCAGTTCTTC. Translated: CASSPKSAGINEQFF.

The chain carries TRBV4-2 and TRBJ2-1; 12 nucleotides agree with TRBD2. The germline V gene encodes CDR1 LGHNA and CDR2 YNFKEQ. The V segment lost 5 bases and the J segment 8 bases; nucleotides outside the gene matches: 10. This CDR3 comprises 16 residues. CDR3 amino acids: CASSSGLAGPGDEQFF. The CDR3 DNA reads as TGTGCCAGCAGCTCGGGACTAGCGGGCCCTGGGGATGAGCAGTTCTTC.

The chain employs TRBV7-9 and TRBJ1-1, with D perhaps matching TRBD1 (5 bases). The CDR3 is 13 amino acids. Germline CDR1 is SEHNR and CDR2 is FQNEAQ (reference sequence). Trimming shortened V by 5 bases and J by 1 base, and 8 bases separated the two germline ends. Written as DNA, the CDR3 is TGTGCCAGCAGCAACCAGGGGAACACTGAAGCTTTCTTT. This encodes CASSNQGNTEAFF.

The rearrangement joins TRBV6-1 to TRBJ2-7, with D tentatively TRBD2 (6 bases). The CDR3 extends over 13 amino acids. CDR1 and CDR2 (germline): MNHNS, SASEGT. V was shortened by 5 bases and J by 2 bases, with 10 bases between the two germline ends. CDR3 in DNA: TGTGCCAGCAGTCGCGGGACGACCTACGAGCAGTACTTC. Translation: CASSRGTTYEQYF.

V gene TRBV11-2 combines with J gene TRBJ2-5, with 8 bases matching TRBD2. CDR1 SGHAT and CDR2 FQNNGV come from the germline V gene. CDR3 length: 15 residues. V lost 5 bases, J lost 5 bases, and 10 bases stayed unmatched. CDR3 sequence: CASSPSGGFLETQYF. CDR3 in DNA: TGTGCCAGCAGCCCGAGCGGGGGCTTCTTGGAGACCCAGTACTTC.

V is TRBV5-1 and J is TRBJ2-7; TRBD2 might be the D (7 bases). CDR1 is SGHRS and CDR2 is YFSETQ in the germline V gene. This CDR3 region has 15 residues. V was clipped by 0 bases and J by 3 bases, with 13 bases between them. This CDR3 reads CASSLARGPFYEQYF. The CDR3 DNA reads TGCGCCAGCAGCTTGGCGCGGGGGCCATTCTACGAGCAGTACTTC. The full variable domain, completed using reference TRBV5-1 and TRBJ2-7, is KAGVTQTPRYLIKTRGQQVTLSCSPISGHRSVSWYQQTPGQGLQFLFEYFSETQRNKGNFPGRFSGRQFSNSRSEMNVSTLELGDSALYLCASSLARGPFYEQYFGPGTRLTVT.

This chain joins TRBV27 and TRBJ2-3; 7 bases agree with TRBD2. Germline values: CDR1 MNHEY, CDR2 SMNVEV (reference sequence). Unmatched junction bases numbered 12, after V lost 5 bases and J lost 4 bases. This CDR3 has 16 residues. The CDR3 DNA follows: TGTGCCAGCAGTCCCCTGGGAGGGCAGTCGTCAGATACGCAGTATTTT. The encoded protein is CASSPLGGQSSDTQYF.

The rearrangement uses TRBV4-1 and TRBJ1-6; D not resolved. This CDR3 has 14 residues. Germline lookup yields CDR1 MGHRA and CDR2 YSYEKL. Trimming pared 4 bases from V and 5 bases from J, leaving 9 bases between. The CDR3 here is CASSLVTHNSPLHF. The CDR3 DNA reads as TGCGCCAGCAGCCTCGTGACTCATAATTCACCCCTCCACTTT.

The chain links TRBV6-5 to TRBJ1-1; maybe TRBD1 (5 bases). Germline loops: CDR1 MNHEY, CDR2 SVGAGI. V shed 6 bases and J shed 4 bases, with 15 bases lying between them. There are 14 residues in the CDR3. The CDR3 here is CASRNAQGSTEAFF. The CDR3 DNA is TGTGCCAGCAGGAACGCCCAGGGCTCCACTGAAGCTTTCTTT.

V is TRBV5-1 and J is TRBJ2-2, with 8 nucleotides matching TRBD1. The CDR3 totals 14 residues. Germline loops: CDR1 SGHRS, CDR2 YFSETQ. With 6 bases clipped from V and 10 bases from J, the junction kept 11 bases outside the gene matches. Written as DNA, the CDR3 is TGCGCCAGCAAGACCACAGGGGGTCCCGAGGAGCTGTTTTTT. Residues: CASKTTGGPEELFF.

The chain recombines TRBV27 with TRBJ2-5; 8 positions match TRBD1. CDR3 length: 13 residues. Unmatched junction bases numbered 6, after V lost 7 bases and J lost 5 bases. In germline, CDR1 is MNHEY, CDR2 SMNVEV (reference sequence). The CDR3 DNA is TGTGCCAGCATCTCCCGGGACAGGGAGACCCAGTACTTC. It specifies CASISRDRETQYF.

The CDR3 region has the DNA TGTGCCTGGGACCAACCCGGGTATAATGAAAAACTGTTTTTT. This codes for CAWDQPGYNEKLFF. This chain joins TRBV30 and TRBJ1-4; unclear D gene. V lost 5 bases, J lost 4 bases, and 14 bases lay in between. This CDR3 region has 14 residues. In germline, CDR1 is GTSNPN, CDR2 SVGIG (reference sequence).